At least ten counts were recorded for the clone carrying this T cell receptor beta chain. The record originates from a study of metastatic and nonmetastatic thyroid tumors. Via MiXCR, TCRdb re-called the PCR reads. The profile covers around 26,000 clones, with more than 10% appearing a single time and approximately 17% taken by the ten largest. No treatment had been given to any patient before thyroid surgery. The CDR3 is 14 amino acids. CDR1 and CDR2 from the germline V gene are SNHLY and FYNNEI. Trimming cost V 5 bases and J 6 bases; bases outside gene matches: 6. Sequenced input: blood. The origin of this receptor is a female donor with papillary thyroid cancer or a benign thyroid nodule (not recorded which). Some clones in this sample may be carry-over from other donors' samples. This chain connects TRBV2 to TRBJ1-5; 8 bases align to TRBD1. CDR3 DNA: TGTGCCAGCAGTTGGACAGGGATGACTCAGCCCCAGCATTTT. This translates into CASSWTGMTQPQHF.